The clone carrying this T cell receptor (beta chain) was counted once. The sample comes from a study of technical replicates of blood from several donors. CDR1 is SEHNR, CDR2 FQNEAQ, per germline (reference sequence). CDR3 length equals 13 residues. Trimming shortened V by 2 bases and J by 5 bases, and 10 bases separated the two germline ends. Produced via immunoSEQ multiplex PCR; TCRdb's table is partial and in-frame only. Among fewer than 100,000 clones listed, approximately 96% were seen once. The V and J genes are TRBV7-9 and TRBJ2-7; TRBD1 is a possible D gene (5 bases). Sequenced sample: T cells isolated from PBMCs. This TCR was sampled from a human donor in good health. CDR3 residues: CASSLFGRDEQYF. The CDR3 nucleotides are TGTGCCAGCAGCTTATTCGGCAGGGACGAGCAGTACTTC.